This TCR beta chain came from a study of OX40 agonist ivuxolimab in advanced cancers. About the investigation overall: The costimulatory receptor OX40 (CD134) was targeted by ivuxolimab, a fully human IgG2 agonistic monoclonal antibody. The monotherapy dose-escalation portion (N ≈ 50 patients) of the phase I ivuxolimab trial is reported in the paper. Of the approximately 50 dose-escalation patients, hepatocellular carcinoma was present in roughly 19, melanoma in approximately 15, renal cell carcinoma in 9 and head and neck cancer in 9. Intravenous ivuxolimab was administered to patients every 2 weeks at six dose levels: 0.01, 0.1, 0.3, 1.5, 3 and 10 mg/kg. A male proportion of around 83% and a mean age of roughly 55 years, ranging from roughly 20 to 80, were recorded for the dose-escalation cohort. Prior anti-PD-1, anti-PD-L1 or anti-CTLA-4 therapy was permitted, and checkpoint inhibitors had been received by about 44% of dose-escalation patients. Partial responses occurred in three dose-escalation patients: two with cutaneous melanoma and one with hepatocellular carcinoma. Peripheral TCRbeta sequencing was intended to test whether TCR sequence diversity was altered and clonal T-cell expansion was caused by ivuxolimab. What the study reported, not specific to this receptor: On average, CD8+ T cells showed more expanded clones than CD4+ T cells after ivuxolimab. At doses from 0.1 to 3.0 mg/kg, clonal expansion was seen in both CD4+ and CD8+ blood T cells between baseline and week 6. Low levels of normalized T-cell clonal expansion were also seen in some patients who did not respond. In the 0.1-3.0 mg/kg groups, partial responders had among the lowest normalized peripheral clonal expansion, particularly in CD8+ T cells. The antigen specificity of the peripheral T cells that underwent clonal expansion was not determined.

Genomic DNA was isolated from the sorted cells so that the TCRbeta CDR3 region could be sequenced. TCRbeta CDR3 regions were sequenced using the immunoSEQ Assay. TCRdb provides this immuneACCESS table in a form limited to in-frame rearrangements. Some clones are lacking; in checked studies, under half of them reflect an unresolved V gene, and why the rest are absent is not known. The sample table shows approximately 62,000 clones, and 88% are seen once. Jointly, the top ten make up 5% of the sample. As encoded in the germline V gene, CDR1 is SNHLY while CDR2 is FYNNEI. V was cut back by 8 bases and J by 4 bases, leaving a gap of 17 bases between them. There are 14 amino acids in the CDR3, from cysteine to phenylalanine inclusive. CDR3 DNA is the only sequence kept; it has 42 bases, read in frame from the first base. This clone appeared once. The clone's antigen remains unknown. No base quality information exists; no much larger clone differs at one position.

Patients with a history of autoimmune disease or receiving systemic immunosuppression were excluded from the trial. In every dose cohort, peripheral blood was drawn for TCR sequencing at baseline, cycle 4 day 1, and cycle 7 day 1. Samples came from an open-label, multicenter, first-in-human phase I dose-escalation trial of ivuxolimab. Adults with locally advanced or metastatic melanoma, renal cell carcinoma, hepatocellular carcinoma or head and neck squamous cell carcinoma were enrolled in the trial. Before TCR sequencing, CD4+ and CD8+ T cells were separately sorted from peripheral blood. The rearranged segments are TRBV2 and TRBJ2-5; perhaps TRBD2 is the D gene, with 6 bases matching. This sequence was found in an adult with an advanced solid tumor such as melanoma, head and neck, liver or kidney cancer. Sequenced here: CD4+ or CD8+ T cells sorted from blood, sampled in a trial of the OX40 agonist ivuxolimab. The CDR3 protein is CASYGTESRETQYF. The DNA sequence reads TGTGCCAGCTACGGGACTGAAAGTAGAGAGACCCAGTACTTC. Reference TRBV2 and TRBJ2-5 genes cover what lies past the CDR3, so the full variable domain is EPEVTQTPSHQVTQMGQEVILRCVPISNHLYFYWYRQILGQKVEFLVSFYNNEISEKSEIFDDQFSVERPDGSNFTLKIRSTKLEDSAMYFCASYGTESRETQYFGPGTRLLVL.